These 20 T cell receptor beta chains were sequenced from one sample in a study of PD-1 blockade in classical Hodgkin lymphoma. No patient escaped relapse after autologous stem cell transplantation, and brentuximab vedotin exposure varied. Sequencing used immunoSEQ multiplex PCR; TCRdb keeps in-frame clones, though not all of them. The sample has about 11,000 clones; roughly 75% are singletons. This material consisted of peripheral blood mononuclear cells (PBMCs), taken at baseline. These receptors were taken from a human donor with classical Hodgkin lymphoma.

In its sample, this clone was seen once. The CDR3 DNA reads TGTGCCTGGAGTGTACCGGCTCTAAGGGGCAATGAGCAGTTCTTC. Translated, it gives CAWSVPALRGNEQFF. The chain couples TRBV30 to TRBJ2-1; possibly TRBD1 for D (5 bases). Germline CDR1 and CDR2: GTSNPN and SVGIG (reference sequence). Trimming removed 0 bases from V and 6 bases from J, with 15 bases in between. This CDR3 has 15 residues.

This clone showed up just once. V and J are TRBV5-4 and TRBJ2-3; TRBD2 matches 7 bases. This CDR3 has 16 residues. With 3 bases clipped from V and 2 bases from J, the junction kept 9 bases outside the gene matches. Per germline, CDR1 SGHNT and CDR2 YYREEE (reference sequence). The CDR3 nucleotides read TGTGCCAGCAGCTACCCCGGGACTAAGTTCACAGATACGCAGTATTTT. Its translation: CASSYPGTKFTDTQYF.

The chain carries TRBV25-1 and TRBJ1-6; D is undetermined. The CDR3 consists of 13 residues. Germline-derived CDR1 and CDR2 are MGHDK and SYGVNS. The germline V and J ends were trimmed by 0 bases and 7 bases, with 4 bases remaining between them. CDR3 sequence: CASSEYRNSPLHF. CDR3 DNA sequence: TGTGCCAGCAGTGAATACCGGAATTCACCCCTCCACTTT.

Notes on this clone: Other DNA sequences in this sample translate to the same CDR3. The rearrangement links TRBV6-1 to TRBJ1-1, with D possibly matching TRBD1 (6 bases). With 6 bases removed from V and 3 bases from J, the gap between germline ends came to 11 bases. The CDR3 is made up of 13 amino acids. Per germline, CDR1 MNHNS and CDR2 SASEGT. CDR3 sequence: CASRGGIYTEAFF. The CDR3 DNA reads TGTGCCAGCAGAGGGGGGATTTACACTGAAGCTTTCTTT.

V gene TRBV6-1 combines with J gene TRBJ1-5; D remains unclear. CDR1 and CDR2 (germline): MNHNS, SASEGT. The V gene lost 6 bases and the J gene lost 6 bases, with 18 bases spanning the gap. This CDR3 region has 15 residues. The CDR3 loop reads CASSAEWSAAQPQHF. The CDR3 DNA reads as TGTGCCAGCAGCGCGGAGTGGTCCGCAGCTCAGCCCCAGCATTTT.

This chain joins TRBV28 and TRBJ1-1; 7 bases agree with TRBD1. Trimming took 6 bases from V and 4 from J; bases not matched to a gene: 8. Germline V gene data show CDR1 as MDHEN and CDR2 as SYDVKM. The CDR3 spans 14 residues. This chain's CDR3 is CASSMTGLVTEAFF. The CDR3 DNA sequence: TGTGCCAGCAGCATGACAGGGTTGGTCACTGAAGCTTTCTTT.

CDR3 residues: CASRPQDGGYGYTF. DNA of the CDR3: TGCGCCAGCAGACCCCAGGACGGTGGCTATGGCTACACCTTC. J is TRBJ1-2 and V is TRBV5-1, with D uncertain. Trimming cost V 5 bases and J 4 bases, with 15 bases left between them. Looked up from germline, CDR1 is SGHRS and CDR2 is YFSETQ. CDR3 length equals 14 residues.

The V and J genes are TRBV15 and TRBJ1-2; 7 bases line up with TRBD1. Trimming cost V 8 bases and J 4 bases; bases outside gene matches: 10. This CDR3 has 14 residues. From germline, CDR1 is LNHNV and CDR2 YYDKDF (reference sequence). The CDR3 loop is CATGVRDRAYGYTF. The CDR3, as DNA: TGTGCCACCGGAGTGCGCGACAGGGCCTATGGCTACACCTTC.

The chain recombines TRBV19 with TRBJ1-5, with 7 bases lining up with TRBD1. With 3 bases clipped from V and 1 base from J, the junction kept 9 bases outside the gene matches. CDR1 is LNHDA and CDR2 is SQIVND in the germline V gene (reference sequence). The CDR3 has 17 residues. CDR3 DNA sequence: TGTGCCAGTAGTATTTACAGGGGTGAAGCGAGCAATCAGCCCCAGCATTTT. Encoded protein: CASSIYRGEASNQPQHF. The complete variable domain, with remaining parts taken from reference TRBV19 and TRBJ1-5, reads DGGITQSPKYLFRKEGQNVTLSCEQNLNHDAMYWYRQDPGQGLRLIYYSQIVNDFQKGDIAEGYSVSREKKESFPLTVTSAQKNPTAFYLCASSIYRGEASNQPQHFGDGTRLSIL.

This chain uses TRBV5-1 with TRBJ1-5, with D maybe TRBD1 (5 bases). There are 15 residues in the CDR3. The germline gives CDR1 SGHRS, CDR2 YFSETQ. The germline V and J ends were trimmed by 0 bases and 0 bases, with 7 bases remaining between them. CDR3 in DNA: TGCGCCAGCAGCTTGGCCAGGGATAGCAATCAGCCCCAGCATTTT. It is translated as CASSLARDSNQPQHF.

This chain joins TRBV7-2 and TRBJ1-6, with D unclear. This CDR3 has 16 amino acids. V was clipped by 4 bases and J by 8 bases, with 18 bases between them. CDR1 SGHTA and CDR2 FQGNSA come from the germline V gene. Here the CDR3 reads CASSSPDSRGDSPLHF. CDR3 coding DNA: TGTGCCAGCAGCTCCCCCGACTCCCGAGGAGATTCACCCCTCCACTTT.

Worth noting for this clone: Other nucleotide sequences in the sample specify the same CDR3. The chain uses TRBV29-1 and TRBJ1-4; D perhaps matches TRBD1 (6 bases). Germline V gene sequence: CDR1 SQVTM, CDR2 ANQGSEA. V lost 6 bases, J lost 8 bases, and 13 bases lay in between. This CDR3 contains 12 residues. The CDR3 sequence is CSVGTGREKLFF. For the CDR3, the DNA is TGCAGCGTGGGCACAGGGCGCGAAAAACTGTTTTTT.

DNA for the CDR3: TGTGCCAGCAGCCGGGGCAGGGTCGAGACCCAGTACTTC. This gives the protein CASSRGRVETQYF. This chain uses TRBV5-6 with TRBJ2-5; the D call may be TRBD1 or TRBD2 (5 bases each). There are 13 residues in the CDR3. The germline V and J ends were trimmed by 4 bases and 5 bases, with 12 bases remaining between them. Germline V CDR1 and CDR2: SGHDT, YYEEEE.

This chain links TRBV5-4 with TRBJ2-1; the match to TRBD2 covers 8 bases. Germline values: CDR1 SGHNT, CDR2 YYREEE (reference sequence). The length of the CDR3 is 15 residues. V lost 0 bases and J lost 7; bases outside the gene matches: 6. The CDR3 sequence is CASSLGTSFGNEQFF. The CDR3 coding sequence is TGTGCCAGCAGCTTGGGGACTAGCTTTGGGAATGAGCAGTTCTTC.

The rearrangement joins TRBV9 to TRBJ2-7; the match to TRBD2 covers 7 bases. Germline CDR1 reads SGDLS; CDR2 reads YYNGEE. CDR3 length: 16 residues. The V gene end was trimmed by 0 bases and the J gene end by 8 bases; junction bases not matched to a gene: 14. As DNA, the CDR3 is TGTGCCAGCAGCGTAGGCCCATCTGGTGGGGGGGTCCAGCAGTACTTC. Protein: CASSVGPSGGGVQQYF.

This chain connects TRBV9 to TRBJ2-2; D is uncertain. The CDR3 covers 14 residues. Deletions cut 0 bases from V and 4 bases from J, with 7 bases between. Germline loops: CDR1 SGDLS, CDR2 YYNGEE. The CDR3 nucleotides read TGTGCCAGCAGCGTAGCCAGTTCCACCGGGGAGCTGTTTTTT. This encodes CASSVASSTGELFF.

The gene calls are TRBV7-9 and TRBJ2-1; 11 bases map to TRBD2. The CDR3 has 16 amino acids. V was pared by 5 bases and J by 4 bases, with 7 bases of the junction left unmatched. Germline CDR1 and CDR2: SEHNR and FQNEAQ (reference sequence). The DNA of the CDR3 is TGTGCCAGCAGCACCCCGACTAGCGGGGTATACAATGAGCAGTTCTTC. This codes for CASSTPTSGVYNEQFF.

This clone was detected a few times. This chain connects TRBV21-1 to TRBJ1-5; whether TRBD1, the table's D call, matches the DNA was not checked. TRBV21-1 counts as a pseudogene. The CDR3 extends over 15 amino acids. The CDR3 DNA reads as TGTGCCAGCAGCAAAGATAGGGGGAGCAATCAGCCCCAGCATTTT. Protein sequence: CASSKDRGSNQPQHF.

The chain joins TRBV28 to TRBJ1-5; D unclear. Trimming took 4 bases from V and 7 from J, leaving 17 bases between them. The CDR3 has 15 amino acids. The germline V gene encodes CDR1 MDHEN and CDR2 SYDVKM. The CDR3 nucleotides are TGTGCCAGCAGTTGGTCTCGGGCCGCCGAACAGCCCCAGCATTTT. Translated, it gives CASSWSRAAEQPQHF.

The genes are TRBV6-5 and TRBJ1-4, with D uncertain. Germline assignment: CDR1 MNHEY and CDR2 SVGAGI. The length of the CDR3 is 13 residues. Trimming removed 2 bases at V and 5 bases at J, with 6 bases between. The CDR3 DNA sequence: TGTGCCAGCAGTTACGCGAGCAATGAAAAACTGTTTTTT. Amino acids: CASSYASNEKLFF.